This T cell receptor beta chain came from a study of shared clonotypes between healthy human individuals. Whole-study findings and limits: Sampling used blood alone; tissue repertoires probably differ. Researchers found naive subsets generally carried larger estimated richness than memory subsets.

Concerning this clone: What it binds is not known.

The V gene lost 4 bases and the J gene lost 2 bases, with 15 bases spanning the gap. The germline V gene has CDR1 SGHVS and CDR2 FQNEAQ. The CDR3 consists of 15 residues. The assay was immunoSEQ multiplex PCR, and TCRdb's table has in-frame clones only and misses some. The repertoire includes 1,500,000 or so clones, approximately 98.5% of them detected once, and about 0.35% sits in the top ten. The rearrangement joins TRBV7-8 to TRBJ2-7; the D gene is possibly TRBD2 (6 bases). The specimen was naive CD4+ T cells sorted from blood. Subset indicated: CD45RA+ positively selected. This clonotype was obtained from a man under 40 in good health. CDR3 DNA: TGTGCCAGCAGCTGGGTATCGGGAGCCACCTACGAGCAGTACTTC. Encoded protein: CASSWVSGATYEQYF.